Detailed here is one TCR beta chain. Its antigen is not identified. One end of the junction fails to match germline, which may point to a read error. The data were obtained in a study of blood T cells in healthy people across ages. Study conclusions and caveats: The donors' CMV status was not determined, possibly confounding changes in expanded clonotypes.

Germline V gene sequence: CDR1 SGHAT, CDR2 FQNNGV. There are 13 residues in the CDR3. The second PCR ran roughly 7 to 12 cycles with a sample-barcoded 5' primer and J-beta primers. TCRdb ran MiXCR on the 5' RACE reads and lists one entry per CDR3 protein. The sample lists some 1.5 million distinct CDR3 sequences, roughly 27% occurring once. The J gene is TRBJ1-5, the V gene TRBV11-2, with TRBD1 as a possible D gene (5 bases). Sequencing was performed on blood. The TCR sequence derives from a woman in her 30s in good health. Written as DNA, the CDR3 is TGTGCCAGCAGCTCAGGGTCGCGTCAGCTCCAGCATTTT. Its translation is CASSSGSRQLQHF. The full variable domain, rest sourced from reference TRBV11-2 and TRBJ1-5, is EAGVAQSPRYKIIEKRQSVAFWCNPISGHATLYWYQQILGQGPKLLIQFQNNGVVDDSQLPKDRFSAERLKGVDSTLKIQPAKLEDSAVYLCASSSGSRQLQHFGDGTRLSIL.